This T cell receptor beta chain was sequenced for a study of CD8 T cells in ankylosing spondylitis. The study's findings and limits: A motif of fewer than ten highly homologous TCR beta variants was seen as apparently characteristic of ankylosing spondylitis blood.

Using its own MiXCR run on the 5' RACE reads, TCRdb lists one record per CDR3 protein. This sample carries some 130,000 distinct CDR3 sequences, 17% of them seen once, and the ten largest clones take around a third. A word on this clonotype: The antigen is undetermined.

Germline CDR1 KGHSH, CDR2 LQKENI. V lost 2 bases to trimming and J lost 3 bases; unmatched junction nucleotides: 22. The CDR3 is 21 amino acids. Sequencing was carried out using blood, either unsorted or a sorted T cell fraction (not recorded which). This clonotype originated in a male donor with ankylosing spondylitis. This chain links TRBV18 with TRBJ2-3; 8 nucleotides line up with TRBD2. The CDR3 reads CASSPTQQGGPGGPLTDTQYF. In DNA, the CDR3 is TGTGCCAGCTCACCAACCCAACAGGGAGGCCCGGGAGGGCCTTTGACAGATACGCAGTATTTT.